This TCR beta chain was captured by sequencing in a study of blood T cells in healthy people across ages (dated by TCRdb to about 2015). About the investigation overall: In model experiments, template switching captured about one uniquely barcoded TCR beta cDNA molecule for every two T cells. Age-related changes in TCR beta repertoire diversity were measured in the study by deep sequencing normalized with unique cDNA molecular identifiers. Four age groups were formed from the donors: young (average about 16 years), middle-aged (approximately 41), aged (roughly 56) and long-lived (around 80). To avoid experimental bias, donors of different ages were spread randomly across the sequencing lanes. The study analyzed two additional independent replicas of 1 million unique cDNA reads from the same blood draw for two donors, one aged 18 to 30 and one aged 80 or older. The paper as a whole reports these results and caveats: Observed TCR beta diversity per million T cells fell roughly linearly with age, and a significant reduction was already apparent by age roughly 40. Compared with the aged group, the long-lived group had more naive CD4+ T cells, fewer expanded clones and increased TCR diversity, suggesting age selection. The CMV infection status of donors was not known, potentially confounding age-related changes in expanded clonotypes. Total diversity estimates from one million sequenced T cells were considered lower bounds and underestimates. Bulk unsorted PBMC profiling prevented conclusive comparison of naive and antigen-experienced compartments. The percentage of naive T cells measured by flow cytometry correlated strongly with observed TCR beta diversity.

The library was produced with 5' RACE. The sequencer was an Illumina HiSeq 2500. A second PCR of roughly 6 to 11 cycles was performed with a sample-barcoded 5' primer and a J-beta primer mix. Each TCR beta cDNA molecule received a unique molecular identifier from a template-switch 5' adaptor carrying 12 random nucleotides. Each sample yielded at least 3 million CDR3-containing paired-end reads. First-strand cDNA synthesis was performed from all RNA using the Mint cDNA synthesis kit, with priming by a TRBC-specific oligonucleotide. Following uracil-DNA glycosylase treatment, a first 18-cycle PCR with universal primers M1SS and BC2_uni_R was performed on all cDNA. The study's processing was this. Each sample was normalized by randomly selecting 1 million high-quality reads, each carrying a distinct molecular identifier. Instead of being binned into consensus sequences, reads that shared molecular identifiers were thrown out. CDR3 identification, clonotype clustering and error correction used MiTCR with a Q25 quality threshold and the strictest error-elimination algorithm. A nonparametric unseen species model with Euler transformation was used to estimate lower-bound total TCR beta diversity. TCRdb reprocessing: public reads trimmed at Q25 with fastp, clones called with MiXCR, in-frame beta chains kept. Entries that share a CDR3 protein sequence are merged under the most common genes and DNA. The V and J calls reflect TCRdb's pipeline rather than the authors' work. A total of approximately 800,000 distinct CDR3 sequences appear in this sample, 58% of them only once. Of the sample, over 20% is held by the ten largest clones.

This clonotype has a single count. The antigen it binds to is not known. Qualities for individual bases were not recorded, and no much larger clone is one base off. At the junction V is shortened by 0 bases and J by 3 bases, with 12 bases in between. Inclusive of the bounding cysteine and phenylalanine, the CDR3 is 14 residues long. Only the CDR3 DNA stays, 42 bases, in frame from base 1. CDR1 and CDR2 are drawn from the germline V gene (reference sequence): DFQATT, SNEGSKA. Systemically healthy Caucasian individuals from Russia, some 38 in total and aged about 6 to 100 years, were included as donors. Each donor gave around 9.9 milliliters of peripheral blood, collected into EDTA-treated Vacutainer tubes. Ficoll-Paque density-gradient centrifugation was used to isolate PBMCs, with at least 7 million per sample. Trizol reagent was used to extract total RNA from PBMCs, with at least 6 micrograms per sample. For every donor, an aliquot of PBMCs went through flow cytometry to measure the percentages of naive CD45RAhigh/CD27high T cells.

The TCR was taken from a man aged 25 to 40 in good health. The sequence joins TRBV20-1 to TRBJ2-7; the D gene may be TRBD1 or TRBD2, since each aligns over 5 bases. Material for sequencing was blood. The DNA sequence follows: TGCAGTGCTAGAGACTCTCGGGGCCTCTACGAGCAGTACTTC. The resulting protein is CSARDSRGLYEQYF.